This entry lists 26 T cell receptor beta chains sequenced from one sample in a study of T-cell reconstitution after alpha-beta-depleted transplantation in children. Unique molecular identifiers were built into the TCRbeta library. TCRdb independently ran MiXCR on the PCR reads; one entry per CDR3 protein. The sample lists about 980,000 distinct CDR3 sequences, roughly 29% seen once, with more than 25% in the top ten. This specimen consisted of PBMCs, mostly from graft donor cells, obtained 360 days after TCRalphabeta/CD19-depleted stem cell transplant. The receptors were sampled from a boy less than two years old who had a stem cell transplant for SCID, so the T cells may come from the graft donor.

This clonotype was detected a few times. J is TRBJ2-7 and V is TRBV29-1; possibly TRBD2 for D (6 bases). The CDR3 has 14 amino acids. Germline V gene sequence: CDR1 SQVTM, CDR2 ANQGSEA. Trimming took off 3 bases at V and 2 bases at J, with 14 bases between the two ends. CDR3 residues: CSVEEGLGTYEQYF. Here the CDR3 DNA reads TGCAGCGTTGAGGAGGGATTGGGCACCTACGAGCAGTACTTC.

This clonotype was picked up a small number of times. The V and J genes are TRBV12-3 or TRBV12-4 and TRBJ2-7, with a weak D call TRBD1 (6 bases). Trimming cost V 4 bases and J 2 bases, with 12 bases left between them. The CDR3 consists of 14 residues. Here the CDR3 reads CASSYAQGTYEQYF. The CDR3 DNA follows: TGTGCCAGCAGTTACGCACAGGGAACCTACGAGCAGTACTTC.

The J gene is TRBJ1-1, the V gene TRBV29-1; TRBD1 might be the D (6 bases). The CDR3 runs to 13 residues. The V gene lost 3 bases and the J gene lost 4 bases, with 12 bases spanning the gap. Germline CDR1 SQVTM, CDR2 ANQGSEA. CDR3 sequence: CSVDQGSGTEAFF. CDR3 DNA: TGCAGCGTTGATCAGGGGTCGGGCACTGAAGCTTTCTTT.

V gene TRBV21-1 combines with J gene TRBJ1-1. TRBV21-1 is a pseudogene locus. The CDR3 loop spans 15 amino acids. This CDR3 is CASSKVAGHYTEAFF. CDR3 nucleotides: TGTGCCAGCAGCAAAGTAGCGGGACACTACACTGAAGCTTTCTTT.

This clonotype was observed a handful of times. The chain couples TRBV4-3 to TRBJ2-3; TRBD2 might be the D (6 bases). From germline, CDR1 is LGHNA and CDR2 YSLEER. The CDR3 is 17 residues long. The V end lost 3 bases, the J end lost 0 bases, and 16 bases lay between the germline ends. In nucleotides, the CDR3 is TGCGCCAGCAGCCACCAAGAGACTAGATCTAGCACAGATACGCAGTATTTT. Translation: CASSHQETRSSTDTQYF.

This clonotype appeared a few times. CDR3 DNA: TGTGCCAGCAGTTTATGGCCCCAAGGACCCACAGATACGCAGTATTTT. Encoded protein: CASSLWPQGPTDTQYF. The chain couples TRBV27 to TRBJ2-3; D is unresolved. CDR3 length equals 16 residues. Germline lookup yields CDR1 MNHEY and CDR2 SMNVEV (reference sequence). V lost 1 base and J lost 2, with 13 bases in between.

This clonotype was found a few times. J is TRBJ2-7 and V is TRBV5-6, with 7 bases identical to TRBD2. The ends lost 4 bases at V and 12 bases at J; junction bases unmatched: 10. CDR1 and CDR2 from the germline V gene are SGHDT and YYEEEE. The CDR3 sequence is 12 residues long. CDR3 sequence reads: CASSRGTSDRYF. In DNA, the CDR3 is TGTGCCAGCAGCCGAGGAACTAGCGACCGGTACTTC. Filled out from reference TRBV5-6 and TRBJ2-7, the complete variable domain reads DAGVTQSPTHLIKTRGQQVTLRCSPKSGHDTVSWYQQALGQGPQFIFQYYEEEERQRGNFPDRFSGHQFPNYSSELNVNALLLGDSALYLCASSRGTSDRYFGPGTRLTVT.

The chain has TRBV3-1 and TRBJ2-1; 7 bases agree with TRBD2. The CDR3 loop spans 15 amino acids. Germline CDR1 reads LGHDT; CDR2 reads YNNKEL (reference sequence). After removal of 6 bases from V and 0 bases from J, the junction contained 5 bases not matched to a gene. CDR3 bases: TGTGCCAGCAGGTTCAGCGGGACCTCCTACAATGAGCAGTTCTTC. Translation gives CASRFSGTSYNEQFF.

This clonotype was counted between two and nine times. The genes are TRBV20-1 and TRBJ1-4, with TRBD1 matching 11 bases. Germline CDR1 is DFQATT and CDR2 is SNEGSKA (reference sequence). The V and J ends lost 2 bases and 6 bases, in that order; junction bases with no gene match: 2. The CDR3 is 14 amino acids. The CDR3 loop reads CSARRGQGDEKLFF. CDR3 DNA sequence: TGCAGTGCTAGAAGGGGACAGGGGGATGAAAAACTGTTTTTT.

The rearrangement links TRBV27 to TRBJ2-1; TRBD1 matches 9 bases. Trimming took 6 bases from V and 2 from J; bases not matched to a gene: 5. Germline V gene data show CDR1 as MNHEY and CDR2 as SMNVEV (reference sequence). The CDR3 is made up of 15 amino acids. CDR3 sequence: CASSLQGAPYNEQFF. For the CDR3, the DNA is TGTGCCAGCAGCCTACAGGGGGCCCCCTACAATGAGCAGTTCTTC.

The J gene is TRBJ2-3, the V gene TRBV5-1, with TRBD2 matching over 8 bases. V dropped 3 bases and J dropped 3; count of bases not matched to a gene: 6. This CDR3 spans 15 amino acids. Germline CDR1 reads SGHRS; CDR2 reads YFSETQ. CDR3 region: CASSSPGLGTDTQYF. CDR3 nucleotides: TGCGCCAGCAGCTCACCGGGACTAGGAACAGATACGCAGTATTTT.

This clonotype has only a few counts. V usage is TRBV5-1 and J usage is TRBJ2-5; D possibly matches TRBD1 or TRBD2 (5 bases each). This CDR3 contains 13 residues. Germline CDR1 is SGHRS and CDR2 is YFSETQ. Trimming took 5 bases from V and 5 from J, leaving 13 bases between them. This CDR3 reads CASRGDVRETQYF. The CDR3 region has the DNA TGCGCCAGCAGGGGGGACGTCCGCGAGACCCAGTACTTC.

The chain links TRBV6-1 to TRBJ1-2; tentatively, D is TRBD1 (5 bases). This CDR3 comprises 16 residues. Germline V CDR1 and CDR2: MNHNS, SASEGT. V was clipped by 6 bases and J by 4 bases, with 21 bases between them. This CDR3 reads CASSLLRREAFYGYTF. The CDR3 DNA is TGTGCCAGCAGCCTCCTGCGCAGGGAGGCGTTCTATGGCTACACCTTC.

The table lists this clonotype with a few counts. The chain couples TRBV20-1 to TRBJ2-3; TRBD2 matches 13 bases. Germline V gene data show CDR1 as DFQATT and CDR2 as SNEGSKA (reference sequence). The CDR3 is 14 amino acids. V lost 7 bases to trimming and J lost 6 bases; unmatched junction nucleotides: 7. The CDR3 DNA reads TGCAGTGACCCACTAGCGGGGGGGCCTGATACGCAGTATTTT. Protein product: CSDPLAGGPDTQYF.

V gene TRBV9 combines with J gene TRBJ2-1; 12 bases are shared with TRBD2. Germline V gene sequence: CDR1 SGDLS, CDR2 YYNGEE. V was clipped by 0 bases and J by 5 bases; unmatched bases: 6. CDR3 size: 17 residues. DNA for the CDR3: TGTGCCAGCAGCGTAGGCCTAGCGGGGGGGCCCCACAATGAGCAGTTCTTC. Its translation is CASSVGLAGGPHNEQFF. Variable domain in full (rest from reference TRBV9 and TRBJ2-1): DSGVTQTPKHLITATGQRVTLRCSPRSGDLSVYWYQQSLDQGLQFLIQYYNGEERAKGNILERFSAQQFPDLHSELNLSSLELGDSALYFCASSVGLAGGPHNEQFFGPGTRLTVL.

In this sample, this clonotype turned up many times. The rearrangement links TRBV7-9 to TRBJ2-1; possibly TRBD2 for D (6 bases). The CDR3 has 15 amino acids. CDR1 is SEHNR, CDR2 FQNEAQ, per germline (reference sequence). With 2 bases removed from V and 1 base from J, the gap between germline ends came to 9 bases. The CDR3 coding sequence is TGTGCCAGCAGCTTATGGGACTGGTCCTACAATGAGCAGTTCTTC. Translated: CASSLWDWSYNEQFF.

This clonotype has just a few counts. This chain uses TRBV21-1 with TRBJ2-2; TRBD2 reflects the table's D call only, with no check against the DNA. TRBV21-1 is assigned pseudogene status. The CDR3 is made up of 15 amino acids. The CDR3 loop reads CASSKRRPSAGELFF. The CDR3 DNA follows: TGTGCCAGCAGCAAACGGAGACCCTCGGCCGGGGAGCTGTTTTTT.

The chain couples TRBV7-2 to TRBJ2-3; 7 bases are a match to TRBD1. V lost 5 bases, J lost 2 bases, and 7 bases stayed unmatched. Germline assignment: CDR1 SGHTA and CDR2 FQGNSA. There are 15 residues in the CDR3. DNA of the CDR3: TGTGCCAGCAGCACACGACAGGGCTACACAGATACGCAGTATTTT. Its protein product is CASSTRQGYTDTQYF.

The chain joins TRBV10-3 to TRBJ2-1; the match to TRBD1 covers 7 bases. V lost 6 bases and J lost 2; bases outside the gene matches: 13. This CDR3 comprises 17 residues. The V gene's germline CDR1 is ENHRY and CDR2 SYGVKD. CDR3 in amino acids: CAISQGVSGTAYNEQFF. The CDR3 coding sequence is TGTGCCATCAGCCAGGGGGTAAGTGGGACGGCCTACAATGAGCAGTTCTTC.

The chain has TRBV18 and TRBJ2-3, with D perhaps TRBD1 or TRBD2 (5 bases each). Germline loops: CDR1 KGHSH, CDR2 LQKENI. The CDR3 runs to 16 residues. V lost 0 bases to trimming and J lost 2 bases, with 12 bases between them. The CDR3 DNA is TGTGCCAGCTCACCACCGGTCGGGGCGGTCACAGATACGCAGTATTTT. Protein sequence: CASSPPVGAVTDTQYF.

The chain combines TRBV6-2 or TRBV6-3 with TRBJ1-2, with TRBD1 as a possible D gene (5 bases). Per the germline V gene, CDR1 is MNHEY and CDR2 is SVGEGT. The CDR3 length is 17 residues. Trimming removed 7 bases at V and 8 bases at J, with 29 bases between. The CDR3, as DNA: TGTGCCAGCACTCGCCAAAGTCCCGGGGCAGCCCTTAGGGGCTACACCTTC. It specifies CASTRQSPGAALRGYTF.

The V and J genes are TRBV7-9 and TRBJ2-1, with D possibly TRBD2 on 5 matching bases. This CDR3 has 15 amino acids. The V end lost 5 bases, the J end lost 12 bases, and 23 bases lay between the germline ends. Germline CDR1 reads SEHNR; CDR2 reads FQNEAQ (reference sequence). The CDR3 DNA is TGTGCCAGCAGCCGCCGCACACTTGACGGCGCGGGGCAGTTCTTC. Encoded protein: CASSRRTLDGAGQFF.

This clonotype was counted between two and nine times. The rearrangement joins TRBV12-3 or TRBV12-4 to TRBJ2-7; tentatively, D is TRBD1 or TRBD2 (6 bases each). The CDR3 covers 15 residues. The V gene lost 6 bases and the J gene lost 2 bases, with 17 bases spanning the gap. CDR3 region: CASSLTQGLTYEQYF. The CDR3 bases are TGTGCCAGCAGCCTTACACAGGGACTGACCTACGAGCAGTACTTC.

V and J are TRBV20-1 and TRBJ1-4; possibly TRBD1 for D (5 bases). Germline CDR1 and CDR2: DFQATT and SNEGSKA (reference sequence). Trimming removed 3 bases at V and 7 bases at J, with 9 bases between. The CDR3 extends over 12 amino acids. The CDR3: CSASGGGEKLFF. The CDR3 nucleotides read TGCAGTGCTAGCGGGGGGGGTGAAAAACTGTTTTTT.

This chain uses TRBV6-5 with TRBJ2-2; D is tentatively TRBD1 or TRBD2 (5 bases each). V gave up 3 bases and J gave up 5 bases, with 13 bases separating them. This CDR3 is built from 15 residues. The germline V gene encodes CDR1 MNHEY and CDR2 SVGAGI. This CDR3 reads CASSYGHRGTGELFF. For the CDR3, the DNA is TGTGCCAGCAGTTATGGACACAGAGGGACCGGGGAGCTGTTTTTT.

The chain combines TRBV6-1 with TRBJ2-2; 16 positions match TRBD2. J lost 6 bases, V lost 5 bases, and 12 bases had no gene match. The CDR3 covers 19 residues. Germline V gene lookup returns CDR1 MNHNS and CDR2 SASEGT. Here the CDR3 DNA reads TGTGCCAGCAGTCAGGGACTAGCGGGGGGGCCTGGTACCTCCGGGGAGCTGTTTTTT. As protein: CASSQGLAGGPGTSGELFF.